This T cell receptor beta chain was identified during a study of cytotoxic CD8 clonotypes in ibrutinib-treated CLL. On the study more broadly: Among the patients, around ten presented as relapsed/refractory and approximately 14 as treatment-naive; about 17 showed unmutated IGHV. The study's findings and limits: Rising at ibrutinib response, clonality subsequently fell back toward baseline at progression. Public clonotypes, found uncommonly, either contracted or stayed stable on treatment. At baseline, clonality was higher than in age-matched healthy donors and correlated with CD8+ counts.

The protocol was immunoSEQ multiplex PCR, while the TCRdb copy is restricted to in-frame clones and leaves out a portion. The sample has about 86,000 clones, 86% seen once. In the case of this clone: Its antigen remains unknown.

Germline V gene sequence: CDR1 MGHRA, CDR2 YSYEKL. This CDR3 contains 15 residues. Trimming cost V 1 base and J 5 bases; bases outside gene matches: 6. This material consisted of PBMCs, taken before ibrutinib treatment. The TCR comes from a human donor with chronic lymphocytic leukemia. This chain connects TRBV4-1 to TRBJ2-7, with 9 bases aligning to TRBD1. The CDR3 coding sequence is TGCGCCAGCAGCCAAGTAACAGGGGGCTTCCACGAGCAGTACTTC. This sequence encodes CASSQVTGGFHEQYF.